One and the same sample provided the 18 T cell receptor beta chains below, sequenced in a study of spatial heterogeneity in lung cancer. Overall study findings and caveats: Within tumors, counts of expanded alpha and beta TCRs tracked tumor mutation counts.

Indicated time point: sample taken at primary tumor resection. TCRdb re-called the 5' RACE reads with MiXCR, one entry per CDR3 protein. The sample has thousands of distinct CDR3 sequences, around 10% seen once. These TCRs' antigens remain unknown. The source material was lung tumor tissue, sampled at surgery. The origin of the receptors is a male donor with early-stage non-small cell lung cancer.

The J gene is TRBJ2-2, the V gene TRBV20-1; no firm D call. The CDR3 is made up of 14 amino acids. The V gene lost 3 bases and the J gene lost 4 bases, with 12 bases spanning the gap. Germline CDR1 reads DFQATT; CDR2 reads SNEGSKA (reference sequence). For the CDR3, the DNA is TGCAGTGCTAGGTTGGGCAGACTCACCGGGGAGCTGTTTTTT. It translates to CSARLGRLTGELFF.

By proportion, this clonotype is medium-sized. The chain combines TRBV27 with TRBJ2-7, with 7 bases that match TRBD1. The germline V gene encodes CDR1 MNHEY and CDR2 SMNVEV (reference sequence). With 1 base clipped from V and 2 bases from J, the junction kept 2 bases outside the gene matches. This CDR3 has 14 amino acids. CDR3: CASSLYGTAYEQYV. The CDR3 DNA reads as TGTGCCAGCAGTTTATATGGGACAGCCTACGAGCAGTACGTC.

This clonotype was seen at least ten times. The genes are TRBV11-3 and TRBJ1-5; D gene uncertain. V gave up 2 bases and J gave up 7 bases, with 9 bases separating them. CDR1 SGHNT and CDR2 YENEEA come from the germline V gene. The length of the CDR3 is 13 residues. In DNA, the CDR3 is TGTGCCAGCAGCTTAAGGACGCAACAGCCCCAGCATTTT. As protein: CASSLRTQQPQHF.

This clonotype was counted ten times or more. The chain links TRBV5-1 to TRBJ2-2; no reliable D call. The length of the CDR3 is 15 residues. The V gene's germline CDR1 is SGHRS and CDR2 YFSETQ. V was trimmed by 1 base and J by 4 bases, leaving 11 bases between them. The CDR3: CASSLWVPRTGELFF. The CDR3 nucleotides read TGCGCCAGCAGCTTGTGGGTCCCTCGCACCGGGGAGCTGTTTTTT.

By sample fraction, this clonotype is medium-sized (0.01 to 0.1%). The genes are TRBV3-1 and TRBJ1-1, with D possibly TRBD1 on 5 matching bases. The CDR3 covers 14 residues. Trimming stripped 2 bases from V and 5 bases from J, with 12 bases between. Germline assignment: CDR1 LGHDT and CDR2 YNNKEL (reference sequence). Written as DNA, the CDR3 is TGTGCCAGCAGCCAAAAGGCAGGGCAAACTGAAGCTTTCTTT. Translated: CASSQKAGQTEAFF.

This clonotype is medium-sized (0.01 to 0.1%). V usage is TRBV28 and J usage is TRBJ1-6; the D gene is possibly TRBD1 (5 bases). The length of the CDR3 is 15 residues. V was shortened by 6 bases and J by 9 bases, with 18 bases between the two germline ends. Germline-derived CDR1 and CDR2 are MDHEN and SYDVKM. CDR3 nucleotides: TGTGCCAGCAGGCGCACAGGTGCCTTGGGTTCACCCCTCCACTTT. Amino acid sequence: CASRRTGALGSPLHF.

The rearrangement links TRBV5-6 to TRBJ2-3, with D tentatively TRBD2 (5 bases). This CDR3 has 16 amino acids. V lost 4 bases and J 2 bases, leaving 17 bases between the germline ends. Germline V gene lookup returns CDR1 SGHDT and CDR2 YYEEEE. The CDR3: CASSPPGFQITDTQYF. The DNA for the CDR3 is TGTGCCAGCAGCCCGCCGGGATTCCAAATCACAGATACGCAGTATTTT. The complete variable domain, with remaining parts taken from reference TRBV5-6 and TRBJ2-3, reads DAGVTQSPTHLIKTRGQQVTLRCSPKSGHDTVSWYQQALGQGPQFIFQYYEEEERQRGNFPDRFSGHQFPNYSSELNVNALLLGDSALYLCASSPPGFQITDTQYFGPGTRLTVL.

This clonotype was counted at least ten times. The chain uses TRBV5-1 and TRBJ2-3; 7 positions agree with TRBD2. Per germline, CDR1 SGHRS and CDR2 YFSETQ. V lost 1 base and J lost 4; bases outside the gene matches: 9. This CDR3 contains 16 residues. CDR3 nucleotide sequence: TGCGCCAGCAGCTTGAACGGGAGGTCGACCTCAGATACGCAGTATTTT. This sequence encodes CASSLNGRSTSDTQYF.

There are many counts of this clonotype. The rearrangement uses TRBV24-1 and TRBJ2-1; maybe TRBD2 (5 bases). This CDR3 comprises 13 residues. In germline, CDR1 is KGHDR, CDR2 SFDVKD. V was trimmed by 2 bases and J by 7 bases, leaving 8 bases between them. The CDR3 protein is CATSDSWTNEQFF. The CDR3 DNA sequence: TGTGCCACCAGTGATTCTTGGACTAATGAGCAGTTCTTC.

This clonotype was picked up many times. The rearrangement links TRBV10-3 to TRBJ2-3; tentatively, D is TRBD2 (7 bases). This CDR3 contains 14 residues. Germline CDR1 ENHRY, CDR2 SYGVKD. Trimming took 11 bases from V and 0 from J, leaving 15 bases between them. The CDR3 region is CAAKGGGSTDTQYF. CDR3 DNA sequence: TGTGCCGCCAAAGGGGGGGGTAGCACAGATACGCAGTATTTT.

By proportion, this clonotype is medium-sized. The rearrangement joins TRBV12-3 or TRBV12-4 to TRBJ2-3, with 11 bases lining up with TRBD2. After removal of 3 bases from V and 0 bases from J, the junction contained 5 bases not matched to a gene. The CDR3 is 17 amino acids. CDR3 residues: CASSLGTSGTSTDTQYF. The CDR3 DNA reads as TGTGCCAGCAGTTTGGGGACTAGCGGCACTAGCACAGATACGCAGTATTTT.

This clonotype has at least ten counts. The chain carries TRBV28 and TRBJ1-1; D possibly corresponds to TRBD1 (5 bases). Germline V CDR1 and CDR2: MDHEN, SYDVKM. The ends were cut back, 2 bases at V and 5 bases at J, with 24 bases in the middle. CDR3 length equals 18 residues. In nucleotides, the CDR3 is TGTGCCAGCAGTTTACCTTCTTTAGGGACGAATGCAGTAACTGAAGCTTTCTTT. Amino acids: CASSLPSLGTNAVTEAFF. The complete variable domain, with remaining parts taken from reference TRBV28 and TRBJ1-1, reads DVKVTQSSRYLVKRTGEKVFLECVQDMDHENMFWYRQDPGLGLRLIYFSYDVKMKEKGDIPEGYSVSREKKERFSLILESASTNQTSMYLCASSLPSLGTNAVTEAFFGQGTRLTVV.

In this sample, this clonotype is medium-sized. The J gene is TRBJ1-5, the V gene TRBV28; 7 nucleotides agree with TRBD1. V was pared by 3 bases and J by 2 bases, with 4 bases of the junction left unmatched. Germline CDR1 and CDR2: MDHEN and SYDVKM. This CDR3 is built from 15 residues. The CDR3 is CASSLTGQGNQPQHF. The CDR3, as DNA: TGTGCCAGCAGTTTGACAGGGCAGGGCAATCAGCCCCAGCATTTT.

This clonotype rates as medium-sized. The chain recombines TRBV12-3 or TRBV12-4 with TRBJ2-3, with D possibly matching TRBD2 (6 bases). Trimming removed 6 bases at V and 7 bases at J, with 17 bases between. This CDR3 spans 14 amino acids. CDR3 nucleotide sequence: TGTGCCAGCAGCCTCTTGGAGGGTAGCAATACGCAGTATTTT. It translates to CASSLLEGSNTQYF.

This clonotype was detected many times. The rearrangement joins TRBV3-1 to TRBJ2-7; no clear D. The CDR3 length is 13 residues. Trimming removed 8 bases from V and 0 bases from J, with 11 bases in between. CDR1 and CDR2 (germline): LGHDT, YNNKEL (reference sequence). The CDR3 loop reads CASSDPSSYEQYF. DNA for the CDR3: TGTGCCAGCTCTGACCCCAGCTCCTACGAGCAGTACTTC.

This clonotype was observed a few times. This rearrangement joins TRBV28 to TRBJ2-3; TRBD1 aligns across 7 bases. This CDR3 contains 14 residues. Germline V gene data show CDR1 as MDHEN and CDR2 as SYDVKM. With 5 bases clipped from V and 2 bases from J, the junction kept 4 bases outside the gene matches. This CDR3 reads CASSRDSFTDTQYF. Written as DNA, the CDR3 is TGTGCCAGCAGTAGGGACAGCTTCACAGATACGCAGTATTTT.

This clonotype occurred many times. The chain links TRBV20-1 to TRBJ2-5, with D maybe TRBD1 (6 bases). The V gene's germline CDR1 is DFQATT and CDR2 SNEGSKA (reference sequence). The CDR3 runs to 13 residues. V lost 6 bases, J lost 2 bases, and 13 bases lay in between. The CDR3 coding sequence is TGCAGTGCCCACCCGCAGGGGCAAGAGACCCAGTACTTC. Residues: CSAHPQGQETQYF.

This clonotype was recorded at least ten times. V and J are TRBV19 and TRBJ2-7, with 10 bases aligning to TRBD1. Germline assignment: CDR1 LNHDA and CDR2 SQIVND (reference sequence). Unmatched junction bases numbered 7, after V lost 6 bases and J lost 5 bases. CDR3 length: 14 amino acids. The CDR3 is CASSFSTGGNEQYF. The CDR3 nucleotides read TGTGCCAGTAGCTTCTCGACAGGGGGCAACGAGCAGTACTTC.